This is a list of T cell receptor beta chains from one sample in a study of T cells in Graves' hyperthyroidism and ophthalmopathy. One entry per CDR3 protein, called by TCRdb with MiXCR from the multiplex PCR reads. The table shows about 350,000 distinct CDR3 sequences, with 11% to 15% occurring only once. Sequenced input: blood. The receptors here all came from a woman in her 30s with Graves' hyperthyroidism. Both conserved end residues are trimmed from each CDR3. Clone size is shown for a subset of rows, as once, few, many or a class of expanded clone.

J gene	V gene	clone size	CDR3 protein
TRBJ1-5	TRBV28	many	ASSFRGLEPQH
TRBJ1-6	TRBV20-1	few	SAREGTNNSPLH
TRBJ1-2	TRBV30	few	AWSVTRGGYT
TRBJ2-1	TRBV30	NA	AWSVGHPPNEQF
TRBJ1-1	TRBV30	few	AAARANTEAF
TRBJ1-1	TRBV10-1	NA	ASSDPDGDTEAF
TRBJ2-5	TRBV11-2	many	ASSLDRGRGETQY
TRBJ2-3	TRBV29-1	many	SVGGGATSTDTQY
TRBJ2-7	TRBV7-2	many	ASSLLAGVRTYEQY
TRBJ2-3	TRBV24-1	NA	ATSGAALDTQY
TRBJ2-5	TRBV3-1	few	ASGATGRGETQY
TRBJ2-2	TRBV12-3/TRBV12-4	many	ASSFQGWNAGELF
TRBJ2-1	TRBV20-1	many	SPTIGGSYNEQF
TRBJ1-5	TRBV19	many	ASSMYLGDSLNQPQH
TRBJ1-1	TRBV5-1	few	ASSLGAAKNTEAF
TRBJ2-1	TRBV11-2	many	ASSFGRGSYNEQF
TRBJ2-5	TRBV6-1	many	ASSTRSGTQY
TRBJ2-1	TRBV29-1	many	SVEVAGVGNEQF
TRBJ2-3	TRBV20-1	many	SASRREIRSDTQY
TRBJ2-3	TRBV12-3/TRBV12-4	many	ASSFGGTDTQY
TRBJ2-1	TRBV2	many	ASRSLATGEQF
TRBJ1-1	TRBV20-1	NA	SAMGQGGGTEAF
TRBJ2-1	TRBV29-1	many	SVGKGLAGGNEQF
TRBJ2-1	TRBV24-1	NA	ATKPGLADEQF
TRBJ2-2	TRBV19	few	ASSPQGANTGELF
TRBJ1-1	TRBV30	many	AWKSLSAEAF
TRBJ2-7	TRBV15	few	ATSRVYLPGQGAYEQY
TRBJ2-2	TRBV28	many	AARTGYTGELF
TRBJ2-7	TRBV28	NA	ATLSGGGQAHEQY
TRBJ2-2	TRBV30	many	AWGRTGTGELF